Below, 2 T cell receptor beta chains from the same sample are listed, as sequenced in a study of shared clonotypes between healthy human individuals. The method was immunoSEQ multiplex PCR; TCRdb's version includes in-frame clones alone and lacks a portion of them. Of approximately 500,000 clones listed, 95% to 97% are singletons. The source material was naive CD4+ T cells sorted from blood. Subset described: CD45RA+ positively selected. These receptors were obtained from a woman in her 30s in good health.

The chain carries TRBV14 and TRBJ2-2; a weak D match, TRBD1 (5 bases). Germline CDR1 is SGHDN and CDR2 is FVKESK. The CDR3 contains 17 residues. V lost 0 bases and J 6 bases, leaving 17 bases between the germline ends. This chain's CDR3 is CASSQDAPGWYAGELFF. The CDR3 region has the DNA TGTGCCAGCAGCCAAGATGCCCCAGGGTGGTACGCCGGGGAGCTGTTTTTT.

The chain uses TRBV7-6 and TRBJ2-4, with 9 bases fitting TRBD1. Germline V gives CDR1 SGHVS, CDR2 FNYEAQ. This CDR3 region has 16 residues. Trimming removed 4 bases from V and 4 bases from J; junction bases left unmatched: 8. CDR3 amino acids: CASSSKQGAPKNIQYF. For the CDR3, the DNA is TGTGCCAGCAGCTCAAAACAGGGGGCCCCAAAAAACATTCAGTACTTC.